This T cell receptor (beta chain) was obtained from a study of blood T cell repertoires in COVID-19. Repertoires were generated with immunoSEQ multiplex PCR, while TCRdb's copy carries only in-frame clones and drops some. The top ten clones hold over 6.5% of a sample with more than 60,000 clones, approximately 89% of them seen once. This CDR3 is 13 amino acids long. The germline V and J ends were trimmed by 2 bases and 1 base, with 5 bases remaining between them. The gene calls are TRBV12-3 or TRBV12-4 and TRBJ1-1; no reliable D call. This receptor was identified in a man between 60 and 75 years old with acute or convalescent COVID-19. The specimen sequenced was peripheral blood. CDR3 loop: CASSLSSNTEAFF. The DNA of the CDR3 is TGTGCCAGCAGTTTAAGCTCGAACACTGAAGCTTTCTTT.